Each of the 10 T cell receptor beta chains below was sequenced from the same sample in a study of monozygotic twins with inflammatory bowel disease (dated by TCRdb to about 2019). Library preparation was by 5' RACE. Reads for this sample came from an Illumina HiSeq 2500. The reads went through TCRdb reprocessing, and each CDR3 protein sequence gets one entry with no DNA. The table held for this sample gives 200,000 to 250,000 distinct CDR3 sequences. The ten largest clones represent around 1.5% of the sample. Sequencing was performed on blood. The source is a human donor with ulcerative colitis or Crohn's disease, or a healthy co-twin of an affected twin (not recorded which).

This CDR3 is CARPWRRTSGGPRYTGELFF. The V call is TRBV6-2 or TRBV6-3, the J call TRBJ2-2; TCRdb indicates TRBD2, and absent DNA this call remains unverified. From germline, CDR1 is MNHEY and CDR2 SVGEGT. CDR3 length: 20 amino acids.

The genes are TRBV7-9 and TRBJ1-1. The CDR3 sequence is 14 residues long. In germline, CDR1 is SEHNR, CDR2 FQNEAQ (reference sequence). The CDR3: CASSLNKENTEAFF.

V gene TRBV7-8 combines with J gene TRBJ2-7. In germline, CDR1 is SGHVS, CDR2 FQNEAQ. The CDR3 covers 15 residues. CDR3 in amino acids: CASSLAGSGGYEQYF.

The rearrangement uses TRBV5-1 and TRBJ1-2. This CDR3 comprises 14 residues. Germline-derived CDR1 and CDR2 are SGHRS and YFSETQ. The CDR3 spells CASSFGQGAGGYTF.

This chain joins TRBV6-5 and TRBJ2-1. Germline V gives CDR1 MNHEY, CDR2 SVGAGI. CDR3 length: 14 residues. The CDR3 loop reads CASSYEINYNEQFF.

The V call is TRBV15, the J call TRBJ1-4. This CDR3 has 13 amino acids. Germline lookup yields CDR1 LNHNV and CDR2 YYDKDF (reference sequence). The CDR3: CATSRQVYEKLFF.

The chain is built from TRBV5-1 and TRBJ2-2; TCRdb's assignment of TRBD1 cannot be checked, as there is no DNA. The CDR3 has 16 amino acids. CDR1 is SGHRS, CDR2 YFSETQ, per germline. CDR3 amino acids: CASSLLAGVNTGELFF.

The chain links TRBV7-3 to TRBJ2-2. Germline CDR1 SGHTA, CDR2 FQGTGA. The CDR3 length is 13 residues. This CDR3 is CASSRRDTGELFF.

The chain recombines TRBV20-1 with TRBJ1-5. The CDR3 loop spans 16 amino acids. Germline loops: CDR1 DFQATT, CDR2 SNEGSKA (reference sequence). The CDR3 reads CSARPALSIGNQPQHF.

The chain couples TRBV7-9 to TRBJ1-4; the D call from TCRdb, TRBD1, cannot be confirmed without DNA. Germline CDR1 is SEHNR and CDR2 is FQNEAQ (reference sequence). This CDR3 has 15 amino acids. Here the CDR3 reads CASSPRGTVDEKLFF.